One sample yielded the 14 T cell receptor beta chains listed below, sequenced in a study of T cell repertoires in cytomegalovirus infection. TCRdb recomputed calls from the reads with MiXCR, one row per CDR3 protein. The table has approximately 1,000,000 distinct CDR3 sequences, more than 25% seen once. Their recognized antigens are unknown. The sequences come from cultured CD8+ T cells from PBMCs, collected from culture after CMV antigen stimulation. Receptors originate from a human donor in good health (CMV status not recorded). Some clones in this sample may be carry-over from other donors' samples.

This clonotype was observed a few times. The chain recombines TRBV27 with TRBJ2-3, with 7 bases lining up with TRBD1. The CDR3 spans 16 residues. Germline trimming cut 6 bases from V and 1 base from J; bases unmatched to any gene: 10. Germline CDR1 MNHEY, CDR2 SMNVEV (reference sequence). The CDR3 sequence: CASRPLSDRGTDTQYF. CDR3 bases: TGTGCCAGCAGGCCCCTAAGTGACAGGGGCACAGATACGCAGTATTTT.

The V call is TRBV29-1, the J call TRBJ1-2, with 9 positions matching TRBD1. The trim removed 8 bases at V and 0 bases at J, leaving 4 bases unmatched. This CDR3 is built from 13 residues. Germline loops: CDR1 SQVTM, CDR2 ANQGSEA. CDR3 in amino acids: CSIRTGANYGYTF. The CDR3 coding sequence is TGCAGCATTCGGACAGGGGCTAACTATGGCTACACCTTC.

V and J are TRBV25-1 and TRBJ1-2, with a possible D match to TRBD1 (5 bases). Germline V gene sequence: CDR1 MGHDK, CDR2 SYGVNS. V was cut by 5 bases and J by 6 bases, with 13 bases left in between. CDR3 length: 13 amino acids. CDR3 region: CASSPPFRDGYTF. For the CDR3, the DNA is TGTGCCAGCAGTCCGCCCTTCAGGGATGGCTACACCTTC.

This clonotype was counted only a few times. V and J are TRBV4-1 and TRBJ2-7; D possibly matches TRBD1 or TRBD2 (5 bases each). The V gene's germline CDR1 is MGHRA and CDR2 YSYEKL. V was pared by 3 bases and J by 5 bases, with 11 bases between. This CDR3 has 13 residues. The CDR3 here is CASSHLGTDEQYF. The CDR3, as DNA: TGCGCCAGCAGCCATCTGGGGACCGACGAGCAGTACTTC.

This clonotype has more than one count but fewer than ten. The V and J genes are TRBV12-3 or TRBV12-4 and TRBJ2-5; TRBD2 aligns across 10 bases. This CDR3 contains 16 residues. V shed 3 bases and J 1 base; nucleotides not matched to a gene: 5. In DNA, the CDR3 is TGTGCCAGCAGTTTTATTAGCGGGGGGTCCCAAGAGACCCAGTACTTC. Protein: CASSFISGGSQETQYF.

This clonotype has more than one count but fewer than ten. The chain employs TRBV12-3 or TRBV12-4 and TRBJ1-5; 7 positions match TRBD1. CDR3 length: 11 residues. J gave up 14 bases and V 1 base, and 2 bases lay outside the gene matches. The CDR3 is CASSLGGQEHF. DNA of the CDR3: TGTGCCAGCAGTTTAGGTGGACAGGAGCATTTT.

The V call is TRBV10-3, the J call TRBJ1-1; 8 bases match TRBD1. The CDR3 has 16 amino acids. V lost 3 bases and J lost 1; bases outside the gene matches: 7. Germline assignment: CDR1 ENHRY and CDR2 SYGVKD. The CDR3 loop reads CAISDPDREGNTEAFF. The CDR3 DNA is TGTGCCATCAGTGACCCGGACAGGGAGGGGAACACTGAAGCTTTCTTT.

This clonotype was observed a handful of times. The V call is TRBV24-1, the J call TRBJ2-5; 9 nucleotides agree with TRBD2. The V gene end was trimmed by 1 base and the J gene end by 4 bases; junction bases not matched to a gene: 6. CDR1 KGHDR and CDR2 SFDVKD come from the germline V gene. The CDR3 is 16 amino acids. CDR3 loop: CATSDLRRGGLETQYF. The CDR3 region has the DNA TGTGCCACCAGTGATTTACGGCGGGGGGGCCTAGAGACCCAGTACTTC.

The chain uses TRBV2 and TRBJ1-2; 9 positions agree with TRBD1. Germline V gene data show CDR1 as SNHLY and CDR2 as FYNNEI. The CDR3 spans 13 residues. J gave up 4 bases and V 7 bases, and 4 bases lay outside the gene matches. CDR3 coding DNA: TGTGCCAGCACCGGGACAGGGAGCTATGGCTACACCTTC. It specifies CASTGTGSYGYTF.

The genes are TRBV14 and TRBJ2-4; tentative D call: TRBD1 (6 bases). The length of the CDR3 is 14 residues. V was trimmed by 1 base and J by 3 bases, leaving 7 bases between them. CDR1 and CDR2 from the germline V gene are SGHDN and FVKESK. CDR3 loop: CASSQGGGKNIQYF. In nucleotides, the CDR3 is TGTGCCAGCAGCCAAGGAGGGGGCAAAAACATTCAGTACTTC.

The chain uses TRBV7-6 and TRBJ2-7, with D possibly being TRBD1 or TRBD2 (6 bases each). From germline, CDR1 is SGHVS and CDR2 FNYEAQ. V lost 1 base, J lost 5 bases, and 15 bases lay in between. The CDR3 runs to 15 residues. The CDR3 nucleotides are TGTGCCAGCAGCTTAGTGTGGGGGGCTGTGGACGAGCAGTACTTC. Translating it yields CASSLVWGAVDEQYF.

This clonotype was seen only a few times. J is TRBJ2-1 and V is TRBV7-9; 9 bases are shared with TRBD1. Germline V gene sequence: CDR1 SEHNR, CDR2 FQNEAQ (reference sequence). The V and J ends lost 5 bases and 3 bases, in that order; junction bases with no gene match: 5. The CDR3 extends over 15 amino acids. In DNA, the CDR3 is TGTGCCAGCAGCCTCACGGACAGGGGCTACAATGAGCAGTTCTTC. Its protein is CASSLTDRGYNEQFF.

This clonotype was recorded many times. The chain links TRBV7-6 to TRBJ1-1; the D gene is possibly TRBD1 (5 bases). From germline, CDR1 is SGHVS and CDR2 FNYEAQ. V was cut by 3 bases and J by 6 bases, with 17 bases left in between. The CDR3 sequence is 15 residues long. The CDR3 loop reads CASSLTTRGGAEAFF. CDR3 nucleotides: TGTGCCAGCAGCTTGACGACCCGGGGCGGCGCTGAAGCTTTCTTT.

The chain has TRBV19 and TRBJ1-6; the D is unclear. In germline, CDR1 is LNHDA, CDR2 SQIVND (reference sequence). Trimming took 7 bases from V and 7 from J, leaving 14 bases between them. The CDR3 is 14 amino acids. Here the CDR3 DNA reads TGTGCCAGTAATGACACCCCCGGGAATTCACCCCTCCACTTT. Its translation: CASNDTPGNSPLHF.